This TCR beta chain appears in the sequencing data of a study of blood T cell repertoires in COVID-19. Study-wide context: Some COVID-19 samples were acute and others convalescent; all came from the United States, Italy and Spain. The cDNA or gDNA used as material had been derived from T cells, B-cell-depleted T cells, or PBMCs.

Authors' analysis steps: Scientists estimated how many nucleated cells there were by amplifying reference gene primers. TCRdb keeps only in-frame clones here, not all; method: immunoSEQ multiplex PCR. The D gene and trimming were derived from the DNA, and the V and J assignments and clone size from that table. The sample carries 350,000 to 450,000 clones, roughly 86% recorded once. Per germline, CDR1 SGHRS and CDR2 YFSETQ. The CDR3 runs to 15 residues. Trimming shortened V by 4 bases and J by 0 bases, and 11 bases separated the two germline ends. This sequence joins TRBV5-1 and TRBJ1-5; TRBD1 might be the D (6 bases). Material for sequencing was peripheral blood. The TCR originated in a woman aged 60-70 years with COVID-19, enrolled during active disease. This CDR3 is CASSPGTNSNQPQHF. DNA for the CDR3: TGCGCCAGCAGCCCCGGGACAAATAGCAATCAGCCCCAGCATTTT.